Here is one T cell receptor (beta chain) with its context. The protocol was immunoSEQ multiplex PCR, while the TCRdb copy is restricted to in-frame clones and leaves out a portion. This sample has about 16,000 clones, with 70% to 90% found just once. The sample originates from a study of T cell changes during pregnancy in multiple sclerosis. From germline, CDR1 is MNHNY and CDR2 SVGAGI (reference sequence). The CDR3 has 14 residues. V was pared by 6 bases and J by 10 bases, with 16 bases between. The sequences come from CD8+ T cells from peripheral blood mononuclear cells, collected in the first trimester of pregnancy. V gene TRBV6-6 combines with J gene TRBJ1-6, with TRBD1 as a possible D gene (6 bases). This TCR was sampled from a female donor with multiple sclerosis, enrolled in a pregnancy study. CDR3 DNA sequence: TGTGCCAGCAGCCTACAGGGAACGGGGTCACCCCTCCACTTT. Translation gives CASSLQGTGSPLHF.